The rows below give T cell receptor beta chains drawn from one sample of a study of PD-L1 blockade in urothelial cancer. Here immunoSEQ multiplex PCR was the method, and the copy in TCRdb shows in-frame clones only, minus some. The sample lists roughly 51,000 clones, around 79% seen once, with about 9.4% in the top ten. The sequencing here drew on PBMCs, taken around atezolizumab (anti-PD-L1) treatment. The receptor source for this set is a man aged 65 to 85 with urothelial cancer. The CDR3 runs from the conserved cysteine through the conserved F or W. The D gene is left open where the match is weak. Clone size is not always given. Where it is, it says once, few, many or a class for expanded clones.

j_call: TRBJ2-7; d_call: TRBD1; clone_size: NA; v_call: TRBV7-9; cdr3_nt: TGTGCCAGCAGCTCTGACAGGGTGGGGTACGAGCAGTACTTC; cdr3_aa: CASSSDRVGYEQYF
j_call: TRBJ1-2; d_call: TRBD1; clone_size: few; v_call: TRBV27; cdr3_nt: TGTGCCAGCAGTTTAAGGGAAACAGGGGGCTATGGCTACACCTTC; cdr3_aa: CASSLRETGGYGYTF
j_call: TRBJ2-2; d_call: TRBD2; clone_size: NA; v_call: TRBV5-1; cdr3_nt: TGCGCCAGCAGCTTGAGGACTAGCGGGACCACCGGCGGGGAGCTGTTTTTT; cdr3_aa: CASSLRTSGTTGGELFF
j_call: TRBJ2-1; d_call: TRBD2; clone_size: NA; v_call: TRBV28; cdr3_nt: TGTGCCAGCAGTTCCGTACTAGCGGGAGGGGTCAATGAGCAGTTCTTC; cdr3_aa: CASSSVLAGGVNEQFF
j_call: TRBJ2-4; d_call: NA; clone_size: NA; v_call: TRBV10-1; cdr3_nt: TGCGCCAGCAGTGAGTCGGTCAGGACAGACATTCAGTACTTC; cdr3_aa: CASSESVRTDIQYF
j_call: TRBJ2-7; d_call: NA; clone_size: NA; v_call: TRBV5-1; cdr3_nt: TGCGCCAGCAGCTTGCTATATGACCCAAAGGGGGAGCAGTACTTC; cdr3_aa: CASSLLYDPKGEQYF
j_call: TRBJ2-1; d_call: TRBD1; clone_size: NA; v_call: TRBV18; cdr3_nt: TGTGCCAGCTCACCCAACCCGGGACAGGTATACAATGAGCAGTTCTTC; cdr3_aa: CASSPNPGQVYNEQFF
j_call: TRBJ2-5; d_call: NA; clone_size: once; v_call: TRBV5-6; cdr3_nt: TGTGCCAGCAGCGCCCGGCTCCAGGAGGCCCAGTACTTC; cdr3_aa: CASSARLQEAQYF
j_call: TRBJ2-5; d_call: TRBD2; clone_size: NA; v_call: TRBV9; cdr3_nt: TGTGCCAGCAGCGTGGCCGGGACTAGCGGGAGTGAGACCCAGTACTTC; cdr3_aa: CASSVAGTSGSETQYF
j_call: TRBJ2-3; d_call: NA; clone_size: few; v_call: TRBV2; cdr3_nt: TGTGCCAGCAGCTCTGGACTCCCTAGGGGCACAGATACGCAGTATTTT; cdr3_aa: CASSSGLPRGTDTQYF
j_call: TRBJ1-4; d_call: TRBD1; clone_size: once; v_call: TRBV6-1; cdr3_nt: TGTGCCAGCAGTGTCGAGACAGGGGGTAATGAAAAACTGTTTTTT; cdr3_aa: CASSVETGGNEKLFF
j_call: TRBJ1-5; d_call: NA; clone_size: NA; v_call: TRBV5-1; cdr3_nt: TGCGCCAGCAGCTCGGAATCAGGGGTAGGCCAGCCCCAGCATTTT; cdr3_aa: CASSSESGVGQPQHF
j_call: TRBJ1-2; d_call: NA; clone_size: NA; v_call: TRBV6-1; cdr3_nt: TGTGCCAGCAGTAATAAAGGCGGATATGGCTACACCTTC; cdr3_aa: CASSNKGGYGYTF
j_call: TRBJ2-2; d_call: NA; clone_size: NA; v_call: TRBV2; cdr3_nt: TGTGCCAGCAGTGAACTGGGACTTGGGGCTGGCGGGGAGCTGTTTTTT; cdr3_aa: CASSELGLGAGGELFF
j_call: TRBJ2-3; d_call: TRBD2; clone_size: NA; v_call: TRBV10-3; cdr3_nt: TGTGCCATCAACCTGGGAGGGGCAGGGACAGATACGCAGTATTTT; cdr3_aa: CAINLGGAGTDTQYF
j_call: TRBJ2-2; d_call: TRBD2; clone_size: NA; v_call: TRBV19; cdr3_nt: TGTGCCAGTAGTATGGCGGGAGGGCCGGGCGGGGAGCTGTTTTTT; cdr3_aa: CASSMAGGPGGELFF
j_call: TRBJ1-2; d_call: NA; clone_size: NA; v_call: TRBV28; cdr3_nt: TGTGCCAGCAATCCTCCCTTGACAGGCGGCTACACCTTC; cdr3_aa: CASNPPLTGGYTF
j_call: TRBJ2-3; d_call: NA; clone_size: NA; v_call: TRBV25-1; cdr3_nt: TGTGCCAGCAGTCCAGCGGCTAGCACAGATACGCAGTATTTT; cdr3_aa: CASSPAASTDTQYF
j_call: TRBJ2-1; d_call: NA; clone_size: once; v_call: TRBV15; cdr3_nt: TGTGCCACCAGTTCGCGCGCGTTAAGCTCCTACAATGAGCAGTTCTTC; cdr3_aa: CATSSRALSSYNEQFF
j_call: TRBJ1-5; d_call: TRBD1; clone_size: NA; v_call: TRBV2; cdr3_nt: TGTGCCACTTCCAAAACCGGGACAGGGTATAATAGCAATCAGCCCCAGCATTTT; cdr3_aa: CATSKTGTGYNSNQPQHF
j_call: TRBJ2-1; d_call: TRBD2; clone_size: NA; v_call: TRBV4-1; cdr3_nt: TGCGCCAGCAGCCAAGTTCGACTAGCGGTATACAATGAGCAGTTCTTC; cdr3_aa: CASSQVRLAVYNEQFF
j_call: TRBJ2-2; d_call: TRBD1; clone_size: NA; v_call: TRBV15; cdr3_nt: TGTGCCACCAGCAGCGGACAGGGAACCGGGGAGCTGTTTTTT; cdr3_aa: CATSSGQGTGELFF
j_call: TRBJ2-7; d_call: NA; clone_size: NA; v_call: TRBV19; cdr3_nt: TGTGCCAGTAGTACGGCGGAGGGAAGGGAACAGTACTTC; cdr3_aa: CASSTAEGREQYF
j_call: TRBJ1-5; d_call: TRBD1; clone_size: once; v_call: TRBV4-2; cdr3_nt: TGTGCCAGCAGCCCCGGGACAGGTGATTATCTTTATAGCAATCAGCCCCAGCATTTT; cdr3_aa: CASSPGTGDYLYSNQPQHF
j_call: TRBJ1-5; d_call: TRBD1; clone_size: NA; v_call: TRBV7-8; cdr3_nt: TGTGCCAGCAGCCCGACAGGGGGGGGGTATAGCAATCAGCCCCAGCATTTT; cdr3_aa: CASSPTGGGYSNQPQHF
j_call: TRBJ2-1; d_call: NA; clone_size: once; v_call: TRBV6-6; cdr3_nt: TGTGCCAGCAGTCAAAACAGGCGAGGTGAGCAGTTCTTC; cdr3_aa: CASSQNRRGEQFF
j_call: TRBJ2-7; d_call: TRBD2; clone_size: NA; v_call: TRBV5-4; cdr3_nt: TGTGCCAGCAGCTCGGGCTCCCCGGGACTAGCTTTGGACGAGCAGTACTTC; cdr3_aa: CASSSGSPGLALDEQYF
j_call: TRBJ2-2; d_call: NA; clone_size: NA; v_call: TRBV4-2; cdr3_nt: TGTGCCAGCAGCCAAGGGAGGGATTCGAACGGGGAGCTGTTTTTT; cdr3_aa: CASSQGRDSNGELFF
j_call: TRBJ2-1; d_call: NA; clone_size: NA; v_call: TRBV10-2; cdr3_nt: TGCGCCAGCAGTGGTGGGGGGATCGGCAATGAGCAGTTCTTC; cdr3_aa: CASSGGGIGNEQFF
j_call: TRBJ1-3; d_call: NA; clone_size: NA; v_call: TRBV2; cdr3_nt: TGTGCCAGCAGTGAATGGCTTACCTCTGGAAACACCATATATTTT; cdr3_aa: CASSEWLTSGNTIYF
j_call: TRBJ1-2; d_call: TRBD1; clone_size: NA; v_call: TRBV10-2; cdr3_nt: TGCGCCAGCACCCCATCATGGGACAGACCCAACTATGGCTACACCTTC; cdr3_aa: CASTPSWDRPNYGYTF
j_call: TRBJ2-3; d_call: NA; clone_size: NA; v_call: TRBV10-1; cdr3_nt: TGCGCCAGCAGCGCCTCGGGCACAGATACGCAGTATTTT; cdr3_aa: CASSASGTDTQYF
j_call: TRBJ2-7; d_call: TRBD1; clone_size: NA; v_call: TRBV19; cdr3_nt: TGTGCCAGTAGCCCCGGGACAGGGGGGGACGAGCAGTACTTC; cdr3_aa: CASSPGTGGDEQYF
j_call: TRBJ1-5; d_call: TRBD1; clone_size: NA; v_call: TRBV19; cdr3_nt: TGTGCCAGTAGTGGAACGGACAGGACATATAGCAATCAGCCCCAGCATTTT; cdr3_aa: CASSGTDRTYSNQPQHF
j_call: TRBJ2-4; d_call: TRBD2; clone_size: NA; v_call: TRBV28; cdr3_nt: TGTGCCAGCAGTCCACCGCGGGGGGATGGGGACATTCAGTACTTC; cdr3_aa: CASSPPRGDGDIQYF
j_call: TRBJ2-1; d_call: TRBD2; clone_size: NA; v_call: TRBV7-8; cdr3_nt: TGTGCCAGCAGCTTAGGACTAGCGGGAGGGAGTGAGCAGTTCTTC; cdr3_aa: CASSLGLAGGSEQFF
j_call: TRBJ2-7; d_call: NA; clone_size: once; v_call: TRBV19; cdr3_nt: TGTGCCAGTAGTATGACGGCGGGTGACGAGCAGTACTTC; cdr3_aa: CASSMTAGDEQYF
j_call: TRBJ1-1; d_call: TRBD1; clone_size: NA; v_call: TRBV28; cdr3_nt: TGTGCCAGTCTCAAGACAGGGGCCGGTGAAGCTTTCTTT; cdr3_aa: CASLKTGAGEAFF
j_call: TRBJ2-7; d_call: NA; clone_size: NA; v_call: TRBV7-6; cdr3_nt: TGTGCCAGCAGCTTTAATGCGGCCTACGAGCAGTACTTC; cdr3_aa: CASSFNAAYEQYF
j_call: TRBJ2-3; d_call: TRBD1; clone_size: NA; v_call: TRBV5-1; cdr3_nt: TGCGCCAGCATCCCCGGGACAGGGAACACAGATACGCAGTATTTT; cdr3_aa: CASIPGTGNTDTQYF
j_call: TRBJ1-2; d_call: TRBD1; clone_size: once; v_call: TRBV7-9; cdr3_nt: TGTGCCAGCAGCCCGGACAGGCGCGACCCCTATGGCTACACCTTC; cdr3_aa: CASSPDRRDPYGYTF
j_call: TRBJ1-1; d_call: NA; clone_size: NA; v_call: TRBV15; cdr3_nt: TGTGCCACCAGCAGAGACGGGAACACTGAAGCTTTCTTT; cdr3_aa: CATSRDGNTEAFF
j_call: TRBJ1-1; d_call: NA; clone_size: NA; v_call: TRBV28; cdr3_nt: TGTGCCAGCAGGGACAGCTACATCTCGAACACTGAAGCTTTCTTT; cdr3_aa: CASRDSYISNTEAFF
j_call: TRBJ2-1; d_call: TRBD2; clone_size: NA; v_call: TRBV6-1; cdr3_nt: TGTGCCAGCAGTGAAGCGCGCGGGGGTCCCAGCTCCTACAATGAGCAGTTCTTC; cdr3_aa: CASSEARGGPSSYNEQFF
j_call: TRBJ1-5; d_call: NA; clone_size: NA; v_call: TRBV6-5; cdr3_nt: TGTGCCAGCAGTTACACGACAGGCACGGATCAGCCCCAGCATTTT; cdr3_aa: CASSYTTGTDQPQHF